Given below is one T cell receptor beta chain in context. Its antigen remains unknown. These data come from a study of T cells in Graves' hyperthyroidism and ophthalmopathy. Study observations and caveats: Peripheral blood also featured most of the thyroid clonotypes expanded above 0.001. Stable hyperthyroidism and ophthalmopathy were separated using 13 V-J signatures.

In the ophthalmopathy cohort, Clinical Activity Score was at least 3, NOSPECS grade at least 4, and duration under 3 months. Fresh 10 ml peripheral blood yielded PBMCs. Regions amplified from RNA transcripts were the TCR beta CDR3 regions. HTBI primers were the set used in a first-round RT-PCR of the TCR CDR3. TCRdb used MiXCR to reprocess the multiplex PCR reads, holding one entry per CDR3 protein. The sample yields a few hundred thousand distinct CDR3 sequences, around 18% seen once. The germline CDR1 and CDR2 sequences are MGHRA and YSYEKL. Trimming took 4 bases from V and 4 from J; bases not matched to a gene: 10. CDR3 size: 16 residues.

The origin of this receptor is a man between 18 and 29 years old with Graves' ophthalmopathy. The sequenced material came from blood. The gene calls are TRBV4-1 and TRBJ1-1; 9 nucleotides agree with TRBD1. CDR3 loop: CASSRAPGQGSTEAFF. Written as DNA, the CDR3 is TGCGCCAGCAGCCGGGCACCAGGACAGGGGAGCACTGAAGCTTTCTTT.